Presented here are 19 T cell receptor beta chains from one specimen sequenced in a study of blood T cell repertoires in COVID-19. Using immunoSEQ multiplex PCR, the repertoire was profiled, and TCRdb retains in-frame clones only, with some absent. The top ten clones hold roughly 5% of a sample with approximately 220,000 clones, roughly 85% of them seen once. The sequencing sample was made of PBMCs or T cells enriched from blood (not recorded which). The receptors originated from a woman aged 50 to 60 who had been exposed to COVID-19.

This chain connects TRBV7-2 to TRBJ1-3; D not resolved. The V gene lost 1 base and the J gene lost 0 bases, with 7 bases spanning the gap. This CDR3 is built from 15 residues. From germline, CDR1 is SGHTA and CDR2 FQGNSA. CDR3 DNA sequence: TGTGCCAGCAGCTTAGACAGATCCTCTGGAAACACCATATATTTT. It is translated as CASSLDRSSGNTIYF.

The V and J genes are TRBV18 and TRBJ1-5; tentatively, D is TRBD1 (6 bases). CDR1 is KGHSH, CDR2 LQKENI, per germline. CDR3 length: 15 residues. The germline V and J ends were trimmed by 2 bases and 4 bases, with 12 bases remaining between them. The DNA for the CDR3 is TGTGCCAGCTCACCAGGGGGGGCGACTAATCAGCCCCAGCATTTT. This encodes CASSPGGATNQPQHF. The full variable domain, in which reference TRBV18 and TRBJ1-5 provide the parts outside the CDR3, is NAGVMQNPRHLVRRRGQEARLRCSPMKGHSHVYWYRQLPEEGLKFMVYLQKENIIDESGMPKERFSAEFPKEGPSILRIQQVVRGDSAAYFCASSPGGATNQPQHFGDGTRLSIL.

The CDR3 is CASSLGGAGDTQYF. The CDR3, as DNA: TGTGCCAGCAGCCTGGGAGGGGCCGGAGATACGCAGTATTTT. This sequence joins TRBV3-1 (or the pseudogene TRBV3-2) and TRBJ2-3; 7 bases match TRBD2. The CDR3 runs 14 residues. The germline CDR1 and CDR2 sequences are LGHDT and YNNKEL (reference sequence). V shed 4 bases, J shed 5 bases, and the junction held 6 bases outside the gene matches.

V is TRBV7-2 and J is TRBJ2-5; D is perhaps TRBD1 (6 bases). Germline assignment: CDR1 SGHTA and CDR2 FQGNSA. The CDR3 is made up of 12 amino acids. Trimming shortened V by 8 bases and J by 5 bases, and 12 bases separated the two germline ends. In DNA form, the CDR3 reads TGTGCCAGCCAACTGGGGGCGGAGACCCAGTACTTC. This encodes CASQLGAETQYF.

This rearrangement joins TRBV7-8 to TRBJ2-3; D ambiguous. The CDR3 loop spans 13 amino acids. V was cut by 1 base and J by 3 bases, with 5 bases left in between. CDR1 and CDR2 (germline): SGHVS, FQNEAQ. CDR3 sequence: CASSLDATDTQYF. CDR3 coding DNA: TGTGCCAGCAGCTTAGACGCGACAGATACGCAGTATTTT.

A single count supports this clone. The chain has TRBV6-5 and TRBJ1-2; 9 nucleotides match TRBD1. V lost 10 bases to trimming and J lost 8 bases; unmatched junction nucleotides: 8. CDR3 size: 12 residues. Germline-derived CDR1 and CDR2 are MNHEY and SVGAGI. The CDR3 sequence: CATSQGAGGYTF. Here the CDR3 DNA reads TGTGCCACTTCACAGGGGGCGGGAGGCTACACCTTC.

The chain joins TRBV18 to TRBJ1-6, with 8 bases fitting TRBD1. The CDR3 is made up of 13 amino acids. Germline V gene data show CDR1 as KGHSH and CDR2 as LQKENI. V shed 2 bases, J shed 14 bases, and the junction held 5 bases outside the gene matches. The CDR3 coding sequence is TGTGCCAGCTCACCAATGACAGGGGCGACCCTCCACTTT. This codes for CASSPMTGATLHF.

The CDR3 is CASSLGQPETQYF. The DNA for the CDR3 is TGTGCCAGCAGCTTGGGACAGCCAGAGACCCAGTACTTC. The chain recombines TRBV5-5 with TRBJ2-5; D possibly corresponds to TRBD1 (5 bases). V was pared by 0 bases and J by 4 bases, with 7 bases between. The CDR3 has 13 residues. CDR1 SGHKS and CDR2 YYEKEE come from the germline V gene (reference sequence).

The chain combines TRBV4-3 with TRBJ2-3; D may be TRBD1 (8 bases). V was shortened by 3 bases and J by 4 bases, with 14 bases between the two germline ends. The germline V gene encodes CDR1 LGHNA and CDR2 YSLEER. The CDR3 contains 15 residues. Here the CDR3 reads CASSHETGGADTQYF. CDR3 sequence (DNA): TGCGCCAGCAGCCACGAAACAGGGGGGGCAGATACGCAGTATTTT.

This clone was seen a few times. This chain joins TRBV9 and TRBJ1-1, with D perhaps TRBD1 (5 bases). CDR1 and CDR2 (germline): SGDLS, YYNGEE. CDR3 length: 13 amino acids. Trimming took 4 bases from V and 1 from J, leaving 8 bases between them. CDR3 DNA sequence: TGTGCCAGCAGCTTTCAGGGGAACACTGAAGCTTTCTTT. This translates into CASSFQGNTEAFF.

The chain employs TRBV10-2 and TRBJ2-3, with 15 bases fitting TRBD2. The germline V gene has CDR1 WSHSY and CDR2 SAAADI. This CDR3 is built from 15 residues. The J segment lost 5 bases and the V segment lost 5 bases, leaving 2 bases of the junction unmatched. This chain's CDR3 is CASSWTSGGGDTQYF. The DNA for the CDR3 is TGCGCCAGCAGTTGGACTAGCGGGGGGGGAGATACGCAGTATTTT.

The rearrangement links TRBV6-5 to TRBJ1-2; D gene ambiguous. CDR1 is MNHEY, CDR2 SVGAGI, per germline. The CDR3 contains 13 residues. Trimming removed 7 bases at V and 7 bases at J, with 16 bases between. DNA of the CDR3: TGTGCCAGCATTCGGGTCCCGGGGAGTGGCTACACCTTC. Translation gives CASIRVPGSGYTF.

Comment on this clone: In the same sample, other DNA sequences code for this CDR3. The chain employs TRBV5-6 and TRBJ1-2; 9 bases are shared with TRBD1. J gave up 1 base and V 3 bases, and 1 base lay outside the gene matches. The CDR3 has 14 residues. CDR1 is SGHDT and CDR2 is YYEEEE in the germline V gene. The CDR3 DNA reads TGTGCCAGCAGCTCGGACAGGGGTAACTATGGCTACACCTTC. Amino acid sequence: CASSSDRGNYGYTF.

The chain employs TRBV4-1 and TRBJ1-5; no clear D gene. V was shortened by 0 bases and J by 7 bases, with 13 bases between the two germline ends. CDR1 MGHRA and CDR2 YSYEKL come from the germline V gene. The CDR3 loop spans 15 amino acids. The DNA of the CDR3 is TGCGCCAGCAGCCAAGACCCCTCGCTCAGGCAGCCCCAGCATTTT. It codes for CASSQDPSLRQPQHF.

The chain employs TRBV23-1 and TRBJ1-2, with TRBD1 matching 11 bases. Being an ORF, TRBV23-1 has a function that is uncertain. V dropped 10 bases and J dropped 4; count of bases not matched to a gene: 8. This CDR3 comprises 14 residues. CDR3 nucleotides: TGCGCCACTGGGACAGGGGGTATGGTCTATGGCTACACCTTC. This codes for CATGTGGMVYGYTF.

CDR3 in DNA: TGTGCCAGCAGCGAAAGTTTACCTAGCGATGAGCAGTTCTTC. It yields the protein CASSESLPSDEQFF. This chain links TRBV9 with TRBJ2-1; possibly TRBD2 for D (6 bases). Germline CDR1 and CDR2: SGDLS and YYNGEE. Deletions cut 3 bases from V and 8 bases from J, with 15 bases between. The CDR3 consists of 14 residues.

The chain is built from TRBV24-1 and TRBJ1-4, with 8 bases matching TRBD1. Germline V CDR1 and CDR2: KGHDR, SFDVKD. J gave up 7 bases and V 12 bases, and 9 bases lay outside the gene matches. The CDR3 is made up of 13 amino acids. The CDR3 DNA is TGTGCCCCCGGCGGACAGGGTGCTGAAAAACTGTTTTTT. Amino acid sequence: CAPGGQGAEKLFF.

This chain connects TRBV27 to TRBJ1-2; TRBD1 agrees at 7 bases. V shed 2 bases, J shed 6 bases, and the junction held 6 bases outside the gene matches. The CDR3 is made up of 14 amino acids. The germline V gene has CDR1 MNHEY and CDR2 SMNVEV (reference sequence). CDR3 protein: CASSLVAGGNGYTF. The DNA of the CDR3 is TGTGCCAGCAGTTTAGTGGCAGGGGGTAATGGCTACACCTTC.

The chain is built from TRBV2 and TRBJ1-5; D is ambiguous. Trimming removed 3 bases from V and 7 bases from J, with 10 bases in between. In germline, CDR1 is SNHLY, CDR2 FYNNEI. This CDR3 has 13 residues. The CDR3 DNA is TGTGCCAGCAGTGAGCAAAAACGGCAGCCCCAGCATTTT. It is translated as CASSEQKRQPQHF.